Listed below are T cell receptor beta chains from one sample, sequenced in a study of Ad26.COV2.S vaccination and SARS-CoV-2 variants. Sequenced by immunoSEQ multiplex PCR; TCRdb stores in-frame clones only, minus some. The table records 85,000 to 95,000 clones, approximately 77% of them present only once. The source was peripheral blood, collected after recovery from COVID-19. The receptors derive from a human donor who had recovered from COVID-19. The CDR3 runs from the conserved cysteine through the conserved F or W. The D gene is left open where the match is weak. Some rows mark clone size as missing; the rest say once, few, many or name a class of expanded clone.

V	size	D	J	DNA	CDR3
TRBV7-6	-	-	TRBJ2-2	TGTGCCAGCAGCTTTGGACATGGCGGGGAGCTGTTTTTT	CASSFGHGGELFF
TRBV12-3/TRBV12-4	-	-	TRBJ2-7	TGTGCCAGCAGTTTAAGGTCATACGAGCAGTACTTC	CASSLRSYEQYF
TRBV27	-	-	TRBJ2-1	TGTGCCAGCAGTAAACTAGCTTTGAGCTCCTACAATGAGCAGTTCTTC	CASSKLALSSYNEQFF
TRBV28	-	-	TRBJ2-2	TGTGCCAGCAGTTTAGGGGGGCAGTGGGGGGAGCTGTTTTTT	CASSLGGQWGELFF
TRBV28	-	-	TRBJ1-6	TGTGCCAGCAGTCCGGTGGGCTCCTATAATTCACCCCTCCACTTT	CASSPVGSYNSPLHF
TRBV5-1	medium-sized	-	TRBJ1-3	TGCGCCAGCAGCTTCCTTGGAAACACCATATATTTT	CASSFLGNTIYF
TRBV9	-	-	TRBJ2-3	TGTGCCAGCAGCGTAGATAACGGGGGCACAGATACGCAGTATTTT	CASSVDNGGTDTQYF
TRBV4-3	-	TRBD2	TRBJ2-1	TGCGCCAGCAGCCAAGATTTCGGTGGGACTAGTTTGATCTTC	CASSQDFGGTSLIF
TRBV10-3	-	-	TRBJ1-4	TGTGCCATCAGCCGGGATCGGGATGAAAAACTGTTTTTT	CAISRDRDEKLFF
TRBV13	-	TRBD2	TRBJ2-1	TGTGCCAGCAGCCTAGAAGCGGGAGAGACCTGGGAGTCTGAGCAGTTCTTC	CASSLEAGETWESEQFF
TRBV7-8	-	-	TRBJ2-5	TGTGCCAGCAGCCGACAGGCGACGGAGACCCAGTACTTC	CASSRQATETQYF
TRBV5-1	-	-	TRBJ2-7	TGCGCCAGCAGCTTGGTCGGCGGGTCTTTCTACGAGCAGTACTTC	CASSLVGGSFYEQYF
TRBV7-3	-	TRBD1	TRBJ2-2	TGTGCCAGCGGTAGAGGGGGCGAGGGCACCGGGGAGCTGTTTTTT	CASGRGGEGTGELFF
TRBV2	-	-	TRBJ1-4	TGTGCCAGCAGTCCCAGGGATGAAAAACTGTTTTTT	CASSPRDEKLFF
TRBV7-2	-	-	TRBJ1-1	TGTGCCAGCAGCTTTCCTGGGGTCACTGAAGCTTTCTTT	CASSFPGVTEAFF
TRBV7-2	-	-	TRBJ1-2	TGTGCCAGCAGCTTCGGGGGGAGATCTAACTATGGCTACACCTTC	CASSFGGRSNYGYTF
TRBV19	-	-	TRBJ2-1	TGTGCCAGTAGCATAGGACATTACAATGAGCAGTTCTTC	CASSIGHYNEQFF
TRBV15	-	-	TRBJ2-1	TGTGCCACCAGCGAAGGTTCCTACAATGAGCAGTTCTTC	CATSEGSYNEQFF
TRBV29-1	-	-	TRBJ1-2	TGCAGCGCTCCAGCCGGGGGGGGAAAAGGCTACACCTTC	CSAPAGGGKGYTF
TRBV11-2	-	-	TRBJ2-3	TGTGCCAGCAGCTTGCGGGGCTTCACAGATACGCAGTATTTT	CASSLRGFTDTQYF
TRBV6-5	-	-	TRBJ1-6	TGTGCCAGCAGTTACTCGCAGGGTACTAATTCACCCCTCCACTTT	CASSYSQGTNSPLHF
TRBV10-3	-	-	TRBJ2-3	TGTGCCATCAGTGAGACTCAGGGGGGCCCCACAGATACGCAGTATTTT	CAISETQGGPTDTQYF
TRBV15	-	TRBD2	TRBJ2-1	TGTGCCACCAGCAGAGATGGCGGGCTAGCGGATTACAATGAGCAGTTCTTC	CATSRDGGLADYNEQFF
TRBV5-4	few	-	TRBJ2-3	TGTGCCAGCACCCCGGCTGGGGAAGATACGCAGTATTTT	CASTPAGEDTQYF
TRBV28	-	-	TRBJ2-5	TGTGCCAGCAGTCGGGGGAGCCAGACCCAGTACTTC	CASSRGSQTQYF
TRBV11-3	-	-	TRBJ2-7	TGTGCCAGCAGCCTGGACAGTTCCTACGAGCAGTACTTC	CASSLDSSYEQYF
TRBV5-1	-	-	TRBJ1-6	TGCGCCAGCAGCCCCTTCCCAGCACTCGTGAATTCACCCCTCCACTTT	CASSPFPALVNSPLHF
TRBV24-1	-	TRBD1	TRBJ1-2	TGTGCCACCAGTGATACGGACAGGGCCTCACCGGAGGGCTACACCTTC	CATSDTDRASPEGYTF
TRBV7-9	-	-	TRBJ2-3	TGTGCCAGCAGCTTGGGTGGCGGGGTAGATACGCAGTATTTT	CASSLGGGVDTQYF
TRBV12-3/TRBV12-4	-	-	TRBJ1-5	TGTGCCAGCAGTGCCGTGGAAAGTCAGCCCCAGCATTTT	CASSAVESQPQHF
TRBV3-1/TRBV3-2	-	TRBD1	TRBJ2-7	TGTGCCAGCAGCCGTGACTCGACAGGGGACGAGCAGTACTTC	CASSRDSTGDEQYF
TRBV7-2	-	TRBD1	TRBJ2-5	TGTGCCAGCAGCTTAGAAACCACAGGGGGCACGGAGACCCAGTACTTC	CASSLETTGGTETQYF
TRBV7-2	-	-	TRBJ1-3	TGTGCCAGCAGCTCCCACCAGGACGGAGGAAACACCATATATTTT	CASSSHQDGGNTIYF
TRBV28	-	TRBD1	TRBJ1-2	TGTGCCAGCAGCTTAACGGGACAGGGGTATGGCTACACCTTC	CASSLTGQGYGYTF
TRBV18	-	-	TRBJ2-5	TGTGCCAGCTCACCAGTGGCCGCGGAGACCCAGTACTTC	CASSPVAAETQYF
TRBV7-6	-	-	TRBJ2-5	TGTGCCAGCAGTTTCATCCCCCGCGGACGCCAAGAGACCCAGTACTTC	CASSFIPRGRQETQYF
TRBV18	-	TRBD1	TRBJ1-6	TGTGCCAGCTCACCGGACAGGAGAACACCCCTCCACTTT	CASSPDRRTPLHF
TRBV28	once	TRBD1	TRBJ2-7	TGTGCCAGCAGCTCGGACAGGGGCTACTCCTACGAGCAGTACTTC	CASSSDRGYSYEQYF
TRBV4-2	-	-	TRBJ1-2	TGTGCCAGCAGCCAAGATCTGGGGGTTAGGGGCTACACCTTC	CASSQDLGVRGYTF
TRBV4-3	-	-	TRBJ1-1	TGCGCCAGCAGAAGCACAGAGAACACTGAAGCTTTCTTT	CASRSTENTEAFF
TRBV28	-	TRBD1	TRBJ1-2	TGTGCCAGCAGTCCCTTACCCGGACAGGGAGATCGGAATGGCTACACCTTC	CASSPLPGQGDRNGYTF
TRBV4-1	-	-	TRBJ2-2	TGCGCCAGCAGCCCCCGGGGGAGTATGAACACCGGGGAGCTGTTTTTT	CASSPRGSMNTGELFF
TRBV5-1	-	-	TRBJ1-3	TGCGCCAGCAGCTTGCGGGGGACCGACCGCTCTGGAAACACCATATATTTT	CASSLRGTDRSGNTIYF
TRBV24-1	-	-	TRBJ2-3	TGTGCCACCAGTGATTTATCGGACACCAGCACAGATACGCAGTATTTT	CATSDLSDTSTDTQYF
TRBV7-9	few	-	TRBJ2-1	TGTGCCAGCAGCTCCGACTGGGGTGGTGAGCAGTTCTTC	CASSSDWGGEQFF
TRBV7-9	-	TRBD1	TRBJ1-5	TGTGCCAGCAGCCCCCTGACAGGGAGCAATCAGCCCCAGCATTTT	CASSPLTGSNQPQHF
TRBV10-3	-	TRBD1	TRBJ1-2	TGTGCCATCAGCGTCCGGGACAGGGACGTAGACTATGGCTACACCTTC	CAISVRDRDVDYGYTF
TRBV7-9	-	-	TRBJ2-1	TGTGCCAGCAGCTTTGGGAGGAGGGACAATGAGCAGTTCTTC	CASSFGRRDNEQFF
TRBV19	-	TRBD1	TRBJ2-5	TGTGCCAGTAGTAATGACAGGGAAGAGACCCAGTACTTC	CASSNDREETQYF
TRBV5-4	-	-	TRBJ2-7	TGTGCCAGCAGTGTTCTCGTGGAGGGCGAAGAGCAGTACTTC	CASSVLVEGEEQYF